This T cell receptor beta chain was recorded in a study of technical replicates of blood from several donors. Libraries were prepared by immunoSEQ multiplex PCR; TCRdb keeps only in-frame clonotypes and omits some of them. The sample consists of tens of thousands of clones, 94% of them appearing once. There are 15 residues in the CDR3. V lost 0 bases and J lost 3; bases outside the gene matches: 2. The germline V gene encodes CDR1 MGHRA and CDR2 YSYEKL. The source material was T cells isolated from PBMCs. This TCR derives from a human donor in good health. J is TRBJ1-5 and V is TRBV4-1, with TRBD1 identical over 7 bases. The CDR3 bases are TGCGCCAGCAGCCAAGATGACAGGGTCAATCAGCCCCAGCATTTT. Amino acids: CASSQDDRVNQPQHF.